This TCR beta chain came from a study of persistence of HIV-infected CD4 T cells. Overall study results and limits: Degenerate expanded CDR3beta sequences were enriched among CMV- and Gag-responding cells.

Looked up from germline, CDR1 is KGHDR and CDR2 is SFDVKD. Trimming cost V 5 bases and J 2 bases, with 14 bases left between them. The length of the CDR3 is 15 residues. This was the immunoSEQ version 4 assay in survey mode. Each sample used up to 1 ug genomic DNA diluted to around 9.5 ng/uL. Measured with immunoSEQ multiplex PCR; TCRdb has only the in-frame clones, and not every one. The table includes tens of thousands of clones, 88% detected once. There are a few counts of this clone. What it binds is unknown. Nonspecific anti-CD3/anti-CD28 bead stimulation represents the broad CD4+ T cell repertoire. CD4+ T cells upregulating both CD40 ligand and CD69 were sorted as responding cells. CD8+ T cells were removed from PBMCs prior to stimulation.

The chain employs TRBV24-1 and TRBJ1-2; D is unclear. The TCR sequence derives from an adult woman with HIV who was CMV-seropositive. The material was CD4+ T cells sorted from PBMCs after approximately 19-hour stimulation, obtained from a patient who received antiretroviral therapy. CDR3 nucleotide sequence: TGTGCCACCAGTGGGTCGCTTCCGGGAAACTATGGCTACACCTTC. This sequence encodes CATSGSLPGNYGYTF.